The next 15 T cell receptor beta chains were all read from a single sample in a study of blood T cell repertoires in COVID-19. Produced via immunoSEQ multiplex PCR; TCRdb's table is partial and in-frame only. The top ten clones hold about 8% of a sample with 100,000 to 150,000 clones, roughly 79% of them seen once. The sequenced sample was peripheral blood. These receptors were collected from a woman between 55 and 75 years old with active or convalescent COVID-19.

The chain couples TRBV7-8 to TRBJ1-4, with 7 bases identical to TRBD1. Trimming at V came to 4 bases and at J to 7 bases, leaving 3 bases not matched to a gene. Germline V gene lookup returns CDR1 SGHVS and CDR2 FQNEAQ. The CDR3 is 13 residues long. The CDR3 DNA follows: TGTGCCAGCAGCTGGGGGACAGCTGAAAAACTGTTTTTT. Its translation is CASSWGTAEKLFF.

CDR3 sequence reads: CASSSQFRQDGNQPQHF. CDR3 DNA sequence: TGTGCCAGCAGTTCCCAGTTTCGACAGGACGGCAATCAGCCCCAGCATTTT. The J gene is TRBJ1-5, the V gene TRBV6-2 or TRBV6-3; D is possibly TRBD1 (6 bases). Germline V gene data show CDR1 as MNHEY and CDR2 as SVGEGT. The V gene lost 4 bases and the J gene lost 2 bases, with 18 bases spanning the gap. CDR3 length: 17 residues.

This clone was picked up one time. The V gene is TRBV7-2, the J gene TRBJ1-2; the D is unclear. V was cut by 1 base and J by 1 base, with 10 bases left in between. The CDR3 loop spans 15 amino acids. Germline values: CDR1 SGHTA, CDR2 FQGNSA. In DNA, the CDR3 is TGTGCCAGCAGCTTAGTTGGCAGTCTTAACTATGGCTACACCTTC. This codes for CASSLVGSLNYGYTF.

V usage is TRBV7-2 and J usage is TRBJ2-1; D gene unclear. Deletions cut 5 bases from V and 5 bases from J, with 7 bases between. This CDR3 is built from 12 residues. In germline, CDR1 is SGHTA, CDR2 FQGNSA. Here the CDR3 reads CASSVANNEQFF. CDR3 DNA sequence: TGTGCCAGCAGCGTCGCTAACAATGAGCAGTTCTTC.

This chain joins TRBV23-1 and TRBJ2-7; 9 bases fit TRBD1. TRBV23-1 is identified as an open reading frame with a role that is uncertain. CDR3 length: 15 residues. The junction had 11 bases not matched to a gene; V was cut back by 7 bases and J by 4 bases. DNA for the CDR3: TGCGCCAGCACCCTCAAAGGGACAGGGAAGTACGAGCAGTACTTC. This codes for CASTLKGTGKYEQYF.

This sequence joins TRBV2 and TRBJ1-6; a weak D match, TRBD1 (5 bases). The CDR3 runs to 19 residues. With 5 bases removed from V and 5 bases from J, the gap between germline ends came to 25 bases. Germline-derived CDR1 and CDR2 are SNHLY and FYNNEI. Written as DNA, the CDR3 is TGTGCCAGCAGTTCGACTAGTTCGGGTCGGCAGGGCAATAATTCACCCCTCCACTTT. It translates to CASSSTSSGRQGNNSPLHF. The complete variable domain, with remaining parts taken from reference TRBV2 and TRBJ1-6, reads EPEVTQTPSHQVTQMGQEVILRCVPISNHLYFYWYRQILGQKVEFLVSFYNNEISEKSEIFDDQFSVERPDGSNFTLKIRSTKLEDSAMYFCASSSTSSGRQGNNSPLHFGNGTRLTVT.

The gene calls are TRBV9 and TRBJ2-7; maybe TRBD2 (5 bases). The CDR3 is 15 residues long. V lost 2 bases and J lost 0, with 12 bases in between. Germline V gene sequence: CDR1 SGDLS, CDR2 YYNGEE. The CDR3 DNA follows: TGTGCCAGCAGCGTTAGCAGCGGTGGCTCCTACGAGCAGTACTTC. It is translated as CASSVSSGGSYEQYF.

The chain employs TRBV5-1 and TRBJ2-3, with 7 bases fitting TRBD2. CDR1 and CDR2 from the germline V gene are SGHRS and YFSETQ. This CDR3 comprises 15 residues. Unmatched junction bases numbered 7, after V lost 0 bases and J lost 6 bases. CDR3 DNA: TGCGCCAGCAGCTTGGTGGCTAGCGGTAGGGATACGCAGTATTTT. Residues: CASSLVASGRDTQYF.

About this clone itself: Other nucleotide sequences from this sample produce the same CDR3. The rearrangement joins TRBV19 to TRBJ2-7, with 9 bases identical to TRBD2. The length of the CDR3 is 14 residues. Trimming took 4 bases from V and 3 from J; bases not matched to a gene: 4. CDR1 is LNHDA and CDR2 is SQIVND in the germline V gene (reference sequence). This CDR3 is CASSTRLADYEQYF. The DNA of the CDR3 is TGTGCCAGTAGTACGCGACTAGCGGACTACGAGCAGTACTTC.

The gene calls are TRBV7-3 and TRBJ2-3, with TRBD1 matching 9 bases. In germline, CDR1 is SGHTA, CDR2 FQGTGA. CDR3 length: 15 residues. Trimming took 4 bases from V and 2 from J; bases not matched to a gene: 4. The DNA for the CDR3 is TGTGCCAGCAGCTCGGACAGGGGTTTCACAGATACGCAGTATTTT. This gives the protein CASSSDRGFTDTQYF.

This clone occurred once. This sequence joins TRBV7-8 and TRBJ1-2, with D possibly being TRBD1 (5 bases). The germline gives CDR1 SGHVS, CDR2 FQNEAQ. CDR3 length equals 17 residues. Trimming took 1 base from V and 2 from J, leaving 17 bases between them. CDR3 sequence: CASSLGARVMVNYGYTF. Here the CDR3 DNA reads TGTGCCAGCAGCTTAGGGGCCAGGGTAATGGTGAACTATGGCTACACCTTC.

This clone was recorded once. The genes are TRBV18 and TRBJ1-5; 8 bases are shared with TRBD1. This CDR3 spans 13 amino acids. J lost 5 bases, V lost 6 bases, and 3 bases had no gene match. Germline V gene sequence: CDR1 KGHSH, CDR2 LQKENI. CDR3 protein: CASSQDRDQPQHF. The CDR3 DNA reads as TGTGCCAGCTCCCAGGACAGGGATCAGCCCCAGCATTTT.

The table lists this clone with a count of one. The chain couples TRBV19 to TRBJ2-7; D might be TRBD1 (6 bases). The CDR3 consists of 13 residues. Germline CDR1 LNHDA, CDR2 SQIVND (reference sequence). With 4 bases removed from V and 4 bases from J, the gap between germline ends came to 11 bases. The CDR3 is CASSSQGRYEQYF. CDR3 in DNA: TGTGCCAGTAGTAGTCAGGGGCGGTACGAGCAGTACTTC.

The chain links TRBV3-1 (or the pseudogene TRBV3-2) to TRBJ1-4; D gene ambiguous. Trimming pared 0 bases from V and 3 bases from J, leaving 8 bases between. Germline CDR1 LGHDT, CDR2 YNNKEL (reference sequence). This CDR3 has 15 residues. The CDR3 protein is CASSQDVAANEKLFF. The CDR3 DNA is TGTGCCAGCAGCCAAGATGTGGCAGCTAATGAAAAACTGTTTTTT.

The rearrangement links TRBV7-2 to TRBJ2-7; 9 positions match TRBD1. J lost 9 bases, V lost 4 bases, and 13 bases had no gene match. Germline V gene sequence: CDR1 SGHTA, CDR2 FQGNSA. This CDR3 is 15 amino acids long. CDR3 coding DNA: TGTGCCAGCAGCTCACGGACAGGGGAAGAAAGGGGGCAGTACTTC. It specifies CASSSRTGEERGQYF.